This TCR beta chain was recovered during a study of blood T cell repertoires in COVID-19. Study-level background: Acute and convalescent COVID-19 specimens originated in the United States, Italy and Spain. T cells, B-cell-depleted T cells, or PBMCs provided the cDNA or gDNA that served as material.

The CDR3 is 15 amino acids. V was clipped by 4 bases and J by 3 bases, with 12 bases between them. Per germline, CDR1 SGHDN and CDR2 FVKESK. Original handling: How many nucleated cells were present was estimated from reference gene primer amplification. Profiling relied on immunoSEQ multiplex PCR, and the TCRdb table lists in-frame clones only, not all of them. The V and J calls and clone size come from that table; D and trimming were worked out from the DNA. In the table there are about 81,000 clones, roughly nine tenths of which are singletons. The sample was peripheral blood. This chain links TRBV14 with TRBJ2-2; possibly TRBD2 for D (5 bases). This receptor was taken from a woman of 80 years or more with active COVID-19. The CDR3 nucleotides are TGTGCCAGCAGCCGAGGGAGCCTTGACACCGGGGAGCTGTTTTTT. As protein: CASSRGSLDTGELFF.